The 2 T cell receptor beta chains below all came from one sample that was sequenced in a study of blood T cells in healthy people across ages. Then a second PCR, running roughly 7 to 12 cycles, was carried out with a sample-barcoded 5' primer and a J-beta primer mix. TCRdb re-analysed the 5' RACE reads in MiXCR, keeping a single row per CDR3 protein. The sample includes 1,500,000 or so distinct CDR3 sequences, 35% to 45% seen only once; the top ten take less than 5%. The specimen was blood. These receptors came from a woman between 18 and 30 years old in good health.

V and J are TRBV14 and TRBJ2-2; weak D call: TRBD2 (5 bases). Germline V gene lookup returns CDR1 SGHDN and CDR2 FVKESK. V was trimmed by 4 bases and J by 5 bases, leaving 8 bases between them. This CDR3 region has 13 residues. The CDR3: CASSRRETGELFF. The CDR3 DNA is TGTGCCAGCAGCCGCCGGGAAACCGGGGAGCTGTTTTTT.

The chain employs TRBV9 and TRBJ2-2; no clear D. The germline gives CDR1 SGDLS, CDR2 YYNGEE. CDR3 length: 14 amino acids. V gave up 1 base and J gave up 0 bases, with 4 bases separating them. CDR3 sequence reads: CASSVPANTGELFF. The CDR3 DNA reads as TGTGCCAGCAGCGTACCAGCGAACACCGGGGAGCTGTTTTTT.